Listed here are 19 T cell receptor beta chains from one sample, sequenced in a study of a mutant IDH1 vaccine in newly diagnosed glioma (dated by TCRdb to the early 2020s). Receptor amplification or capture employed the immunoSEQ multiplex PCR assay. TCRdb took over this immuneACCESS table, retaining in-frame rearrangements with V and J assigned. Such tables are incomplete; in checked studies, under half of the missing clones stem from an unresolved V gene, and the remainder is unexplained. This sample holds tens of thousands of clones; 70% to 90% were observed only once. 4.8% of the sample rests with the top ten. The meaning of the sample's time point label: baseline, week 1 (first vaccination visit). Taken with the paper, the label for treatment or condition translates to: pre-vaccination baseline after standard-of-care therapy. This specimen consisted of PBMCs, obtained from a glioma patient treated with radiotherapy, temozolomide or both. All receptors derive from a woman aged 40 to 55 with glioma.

The CDR3 sequence: CASSIVGGRSYEQYF. The DNA for the CDR3 is TGTGCCAGTAGTATTGTAGGGGGTAGATCCTACGAGCAGTACTTC. The V gene is TRBV19, the J gene TRBJ2-7; tentatively, D is TRBD1 (6 bases). The CDR3 is 15 amino acids. V gave up 3 bases and J gave up 1 base, with 13 bases separating them. Germline V gives CDR1 LNHDA, CDR2 SQIVND (reference sequence).

The CDR3 loop is CASSLGAGGGASDTQYF. The CDR3 nucleotides read TGCGCCAGCAGCTTGGGAGCTGGCGGGGGGGCCTCAGATACGCAGTATTTT. The V gene is TRBV5-1, the J gene TRBJ2-3; TRBD2 matches 9 bases. The CDR3 length is 17 residues. Per germline, CDR1 SGHRS and CDR2 YFSETQ. J gave up 4 bases and V 0 bases, and 9 bases lay outside the gene matches.

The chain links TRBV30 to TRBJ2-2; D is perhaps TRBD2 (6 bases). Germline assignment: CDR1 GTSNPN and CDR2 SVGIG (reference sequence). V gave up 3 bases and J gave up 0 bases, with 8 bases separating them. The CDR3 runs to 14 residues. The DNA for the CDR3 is TGTGCCTGGAGATGGGGGGCGAACACCGGGGAGCTGTTTTTT. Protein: CAWRWGANTGELFF.

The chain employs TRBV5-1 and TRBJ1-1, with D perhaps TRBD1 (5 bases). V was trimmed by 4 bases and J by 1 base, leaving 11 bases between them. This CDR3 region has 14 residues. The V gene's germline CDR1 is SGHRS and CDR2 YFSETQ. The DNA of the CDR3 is TGCGCCAGCAGCCCGGGGAGGGGGAACACTGAAGCTTTCTTT. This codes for CASSPGRGNTEAFF.

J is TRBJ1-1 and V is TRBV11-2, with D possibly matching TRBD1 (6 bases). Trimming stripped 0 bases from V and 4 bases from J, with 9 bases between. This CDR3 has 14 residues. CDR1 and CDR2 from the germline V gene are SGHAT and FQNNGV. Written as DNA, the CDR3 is TGTGCCAGCAGCTTAGATAACAGGGCCACTGAAGCTTTCTTT. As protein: CASSLDNRATEAFF.

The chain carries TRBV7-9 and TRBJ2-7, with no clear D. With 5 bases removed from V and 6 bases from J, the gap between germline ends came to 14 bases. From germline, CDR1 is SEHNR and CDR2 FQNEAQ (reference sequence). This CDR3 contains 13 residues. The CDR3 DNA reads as TGTGCCAGCAGCCCCCCGGCGGCCGGCGAGCAGTACTTC. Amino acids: CASSPPAAGEQYF.

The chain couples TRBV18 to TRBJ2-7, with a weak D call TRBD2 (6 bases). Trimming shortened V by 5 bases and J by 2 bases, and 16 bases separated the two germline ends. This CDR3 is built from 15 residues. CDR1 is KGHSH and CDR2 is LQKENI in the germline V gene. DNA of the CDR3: TGTGCCAGCTCAGCCTGGGGAGGTCCCACCTACGAGCAGTACTTC. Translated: CASSAWGGPTYEQYF.

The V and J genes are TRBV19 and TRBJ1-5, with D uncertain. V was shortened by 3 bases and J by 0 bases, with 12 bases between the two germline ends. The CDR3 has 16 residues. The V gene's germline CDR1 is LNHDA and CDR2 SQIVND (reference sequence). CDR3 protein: CASSIGPQISNQPQHF. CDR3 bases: TGTGCCAGTAGTATCGGTCCCCAGATTAGCAATCAGCCCCAGCATTTT.

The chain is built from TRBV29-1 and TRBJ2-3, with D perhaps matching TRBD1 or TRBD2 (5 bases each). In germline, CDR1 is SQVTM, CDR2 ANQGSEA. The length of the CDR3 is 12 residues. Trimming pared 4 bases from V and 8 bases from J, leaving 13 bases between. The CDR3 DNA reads TGCAGCGTTGGGGGGACGCGTGGTACGCAGTATTTT. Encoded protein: CSVGGTRGTQYF.

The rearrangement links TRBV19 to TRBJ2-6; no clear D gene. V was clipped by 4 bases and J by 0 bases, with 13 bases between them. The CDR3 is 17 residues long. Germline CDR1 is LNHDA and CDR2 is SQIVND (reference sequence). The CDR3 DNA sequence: TGTGCCAGTAGTACGCAATTTCGGATCTCTGGGGCCAACGTCCTGACTTTC. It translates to CASSTQFRISGANVLTF.

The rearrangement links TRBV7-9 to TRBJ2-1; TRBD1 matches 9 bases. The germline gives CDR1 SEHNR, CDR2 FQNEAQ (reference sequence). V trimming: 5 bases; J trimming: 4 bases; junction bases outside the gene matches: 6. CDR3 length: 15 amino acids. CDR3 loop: CASSQGQGDYNEQFF. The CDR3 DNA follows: TGTGCCAGCAGCCAGGGACAGGGCGATTACAATGAGCAGTTCTTC.

The CDR3 sequence: CASSQGEWGSNTDTQYF. CDR3 nucleotide sequence: TGCGCCAGCAGCCAAGGGGAGTGGGGTTCCAACACAGATACGCAGTATTTT. This rearrangement joins TRBV4-1 to TRBJ2-3; D might be TRBD2 (5 bases). The CDR3 is made up of 17 amino acids. CDR1 and CDR2 from the germline V gene are MGHRA and YSYEKL. Trimming took 1 base from V and 2 from J, leaving 16 bases between them.

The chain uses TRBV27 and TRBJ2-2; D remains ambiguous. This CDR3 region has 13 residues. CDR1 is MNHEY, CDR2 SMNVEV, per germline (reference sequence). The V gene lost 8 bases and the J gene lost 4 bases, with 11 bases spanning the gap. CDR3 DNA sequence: TGTGCCAGCTACAGCGAATTCACCGGGGAGCTGTTTTTT. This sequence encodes CASYSEFTGELFF.

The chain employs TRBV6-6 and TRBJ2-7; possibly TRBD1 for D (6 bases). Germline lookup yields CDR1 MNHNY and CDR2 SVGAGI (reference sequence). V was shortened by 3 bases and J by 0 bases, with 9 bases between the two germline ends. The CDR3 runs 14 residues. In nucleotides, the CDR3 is TGTGCCAGCAGTTATGGACAGAACTCCTACGAGCAGTACTTC. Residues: CASSYGQNSYEQYF.

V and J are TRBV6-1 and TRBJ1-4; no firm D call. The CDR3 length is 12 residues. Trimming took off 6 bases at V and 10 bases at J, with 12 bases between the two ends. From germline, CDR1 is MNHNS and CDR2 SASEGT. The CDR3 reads CASSGTRGKLFF. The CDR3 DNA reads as TGTGCCAGCAGCGGAACGCGCGGAAAACTGTTTTTT.

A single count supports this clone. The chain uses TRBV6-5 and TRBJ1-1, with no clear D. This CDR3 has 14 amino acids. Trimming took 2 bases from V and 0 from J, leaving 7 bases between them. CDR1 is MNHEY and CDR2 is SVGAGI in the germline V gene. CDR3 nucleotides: TGTGCCAGCAGTTACGGACGCATGAACACTGAAGCTTTCTTT. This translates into CASSYGRMNTEAFF.

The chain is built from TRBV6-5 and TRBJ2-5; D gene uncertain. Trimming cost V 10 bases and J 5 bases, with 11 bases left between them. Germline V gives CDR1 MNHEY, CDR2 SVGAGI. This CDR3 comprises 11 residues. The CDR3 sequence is CATRSVETQYF. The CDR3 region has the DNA TGTGCCACCCGCTCCGTGGAGACCCAGTACTTC.

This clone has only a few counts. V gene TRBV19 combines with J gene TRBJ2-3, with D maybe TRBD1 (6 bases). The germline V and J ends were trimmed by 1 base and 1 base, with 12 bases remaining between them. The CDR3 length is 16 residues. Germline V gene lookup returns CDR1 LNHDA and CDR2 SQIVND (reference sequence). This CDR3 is CASSIARGGGTDTQYF. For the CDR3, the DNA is TGTGCCAGTAGTATAGCCAGGGGTGGTGGCACAGATACGCAGTATTTT.

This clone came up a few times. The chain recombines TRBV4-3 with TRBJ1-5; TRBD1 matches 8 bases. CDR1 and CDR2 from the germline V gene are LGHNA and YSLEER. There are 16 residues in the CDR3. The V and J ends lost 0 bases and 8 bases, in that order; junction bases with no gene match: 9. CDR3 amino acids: CASSQDTMDRAKPQHF. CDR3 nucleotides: TGCGCCAGCAGCCAAGATACCATGGACAGGGCAAAGCCCCAGCATTTT.